The 2 T cell receptor beta chains below were found in one sample sequenced in a study of cytomegalovirus exposure and HLA in healthy donors. A multiplex PCR was run with 60 Vbeta primers and 13 Jbeta primers. TCRdb's table, derived via immunoSEQ multiplex PCR, lists solely in-frame clones and lacks some. This table has roughly 68,000 clones, approximately 70% appearing once. Sequencing input: PBMCs. The receptors come from a man aged 35 to 55 in good health and CMV-seropositive.

The chain carries TRBV6-1 and TRBJ2-3; TRBD1 matches 9 bases. Germline V gene sequence: CDR1 MNHNS, CDR2 SASEGT. J lost 2 bases, V lost 6 bases, and 6 bases had no gene match. This CDR3 region has 15 residues. CDR3 in DNA: TGTGCCAGCAGGGAACAGGGGGCATTCACAGATACGCAGTATTTT. Its protein product is CASREQGAFTDTQYF.

The chain has TRBV7-9 and TRBJ1-4; no reliable D call. V was cut by 2 bases and J by 7 bases, with 8 bases left in between. Germline-derived CDR1 and CDR2 are SEHNR and FQNEAQ (reference sequence). This CDR3 is built from 13 residues. CDR3 nucleotide sequence: TGTGCCAGCAGCTTATCAGGCCTTGAAAAACTGTTTTTT. Translated: CASSLSGLEKLFF.